This entry lists 17 T cell receptor beta chains sequenced from one sample in a study of blood T cells in healthy people across ages. Alongside a J-beta primer mix, a sample-barcoded 5' primer served in a second PCR lasting about 7 to 12 cycles. TCRdb reprocessed the 5' RACE reads with MiXCR, giving one entry per CDR3 protein. The data show 2 million or so distinct CDR3 sequences, 40% to 55% seen once. Material: blood. These receptors originate from a woman aged 40 to 50 in good health.

The J gene is TRBJ1-1, the V gene TRBV28; possibly TRBD1 for D (5 bases). The V end was cut by 2 bases, the J end by 7 bases, with 17 bases between. Germline V gives CDR1 MDHEN, CDR2 SYDVKM. This CDR3 has 15 residues. The DNA of the CDR3 is TGTGCCAGCAGTTTAGTAGGGGCCCGATACCGTGAAGCTTTCTTT. Translating it yields CASSLVGARYREAFF.

The chain is built from TRBV20-1 and TRBJ2-1; 15 nucleotides match TRBD2. Germline V gene data show CDR1 as DFQATT and CDR2 as SNEGSKA (reference sequence). Germline trimming cut 8 bases from V and 2 bases from J; bases unmatched to any gene: 13. The CDR3 has 18 residues. CDR3 coding DNA: TGCAGTCTTAGGGGGGGACTAGCGGGGGGCCTACCCTACAATGAGCAGTTCTTC. This encodes CSLRGGLAGGLPYNEQFF.

The table lists this clonotype with a few counts. Mismatch with germline at one junction end may stem from a read error. The J gene is TRBJ2-1, the V gene TRBV29-1; possibly TRBD1 for D (6 bases). The CDR3 extends over 14 amino acids. Germline V gene data show CDR1 as SQVTM and CDR2 as ANQGSEA. CDR3 nucleotides: TGCAGCGTTGTGACAGGTAGCTCCTACAATAAGCAGTTCTTC. Encoded protein: CSVVTGSSYNKQFF.

The rearrangement joins TRBV20-1 to TRBJ2-3; D gene uncertain. CDR3 length: 13 amino acids. V lost 5 bases, J lost 2 bases, and 11 bases lay in between. Germline V CDR1 and CDR2: DFQATT, SNEGSKA (reference sequence). Here the CDR3 DNA reads TGCAGTGCTTACCACCTGCCCACAGATACGCAGTATTTT. It is translated as CSAYHLPTDTQYF.

The chain combines TRBV6-5 with TRBJ2-3; the D gene is possibly TRBD2 (6 bases). The CDR3 is 14 residues long. V was shortened by 0 bases and J by 6 bases, with 10 bases between the two germline ends. Germline-derived CDR1 and CDR2 are MNHEY and SVGAGI. CDR3 sequence: CASSYSREWDTQYF. The CDR3 DNA sequence: TGTGCCAGCAGTTACTCCCGGGAGTGGGATACGCAGTATTTT.

The V gene is TRBV2, the J gene TRBJ2-7, with D possibly being TRBD1 or TRBD2 (6 bases each). The CDR3 covers 13 residues. CDR1 and CDR2 (germline): SNHLY, FYNNEI. V lost 0 bases, J lost 10 bases, and 13 bases lay in between. The CDR3 bases are TGTGCCAGCAGTGAAGCCCCGAGGGGGACTCAGTACTTC. It is translated as CASSEAPRGTQYF. Full variable domain (missing parts from reference TRBV2 and TRBJ2-7): EPEVTQTPSHQVTQMGQEVILRCVPISNHLYFYWYRQILGQKVEFLVSFYNNEISEKSEIFDDQFSVERPDGSNFTLKIRSTKLEDSAMYFCASSEAPRGTQYFGPGTRLTVT.

The DNA of the CDR3 is TGTGCCGACAATGTGGAGGATACGCAGTATTTT. Amino acid sequence: CADNVEDTQYF. V gene TRBV6-6 combines with J gene TRBJ2-3; the D is unclear. The CDR3 length is 11 residues. The germline V gene has CDR1 MNHNY and CDR2 SVGAGI (reference sequence). V was trimmed by 11 bases and J by 6 bases, leaving 12 bases between them.

The V gene is TRBV19, the J gene TRBJ2-5; D ambiguous. Per the germline V gene, CDR1 is LNHDA and CDR2 is SQIVND (reference sequence). This CDR3 has 13 residues. The V end was cut by 10 bases, the J end by 1 base, with 13 bases between. This CDR3 reads CAILLTPQETQYF. The CDR3 DNA sequence: TGTGCCATCCTCTTAACACCCCAAGAGACCCAGTACTTC.

The V call is TRBV7-6, the J call TRBJ2-3; TRBD1 aligns across 9 bases. This CDR3 has 13 residues. J lost 6 bases, V lost 5 bases, and 3 bases had no gene match. Germline V CDR1 and CDR2: SGHVS, FNYEAQ. The CDR3 sequence: CASSTGGWDTQYF. Written as DNA, the CDR3 is TGTGCCAGCAGCACAGGGGGCTGGGATACGCAGTATTTT.

The chain has TRBV4-3 and TRBJ2-3, with TRBD1 matching 8 bases. This CDR3 region has 15 residues. The trim removed 2 bases at V and 4 bases at J, leaving 5 bases unmatched. Germline V gene sequence: CDR1 LGHNA, CDR2 YSLEER. CDR3 nucleotide sequence: TGCGCCAGCAGCCAACTTCAGGGGGCAGCAGATACGCAGTATTTT. Translation gives CASSQLQGAADTQYF.

The chain is built from TRBV7-9 and TRBJ1-2; 7 bases align to TRBD1. CDR3 length equals 15 residues. Germline V CDR1 and CDR2: SEHNR, FQNEAQ (reference sequence). The trim removed 4 bases at V and 3 bases at J, leaving 8 bases unmatched. The CDR3 sequence is CASSSRQGVDYGYTF. For the CDR3, the DNA is TGTGCCAGCAGCTCGAGACAGGGTGTGGACTATGGCTACACCTTC.

The chain couples TRBV28 to TRBJ2-1; 9 bases map to TRBD1. CDR1 is MDHEN, CDR2 SYDVKM, per germline. The CDR3 covers 15 residues. Trimming at V came to 5 bases and at J to 7 bases, leaving 9 bases not matched to a gene. The CDR3 loop is CASSAAGTGLNEQFF. CDR3 bases: TGTGCCAGCAGTGCGGCCGGGACAGGGTTAAATGAGCAGTTCTTC.

V is TRBV11-3 and J is TRBJ2-1, with 7 nucleotides matching TRBD1. The CDR3 sequence is 14 residues long. Germline loops: CDR1 SGHNT, CDR2 YENEEA. V lost 5 bases to trimming and J lost 6 bases; unmatched junction nucleotides: 7. The chain's CDR3 is CASSVGPGGNEQFF. The CDR3 nucleotides are TGTGCCAGCAGCGTAGGCCCAGGGGGCAATGAGCAGTTCTTC.

This sequence joins TRBV5-1 and TRBJ2-5; tentative D call: TRBD2 (5 bases). V gave up 1 base and J gave up 11 bases, with 27 bases separating them. The CDR3 has 17 amino acids. CDR1 and CDR2 from the germline V gene are SGHRS and YFSETQ. CDR3 sequence: CASSLKSGRAGYNEQYF. The CDR3 bases are TGCGCCAGCAGCTTGAAAAGCGGTCGGGCGGGTTACAATGAGCAGTACTTC.

In its sample, this clonotype was seen a few times. V is TRBV4-1 and J is TRBJ2-3; D not certain. Germline-derived CDR1 and CDR2 are MGHRA and YSYEKL. The CDR3 is 15 amino acids. V lost 2 bases and J 0 bases, leaving 9 bases between the germline ends. CDR3 residues: CASSQLGLSTDTQYF. As DNA, the CDR3 is TGCGCCAGCAGCCAACTTGGGCTTAGCACAGATACGCAGTATTTT.

The chain links TRBV5-1 to TRBJ2-3, with TRBD2 matching over 7 bases. The CDR3 contains 15 residues. The germline V gene encodes CDR1 SGHRS and CDR2 YFSETQ. J lost 2 bases, V lost 1 base, and 4 bases had no gene match. The CDR3 region has the DNA TGCGCCAGCAGCTTGAGAAGCGGGATCACAGATACGCAGTATTTT. The encoded protein is CASSLRSGITDTQYF.

There are a few counts of this clonotype. The V gene is TRBV7-2, the J gene TRBJ2-7; D is uncertain. Trimming removed 4 bases at V and 6 bases at J, with 13 bases between. There are 13 residues in the CDR3. CDR1 is SGHTA and CDR2 is FQGNSA in the germline V gene. The CDR3 DNA reads TGTGCCAGCAGCTCCCAGGTGTATGGCGAGCAGTACTTC. It is translated as CASSSQVYGEQYF.